This entry describes one TCR beta chain. What it binds is unknown. These data originate in a study of tumor-infiltrating lymphocytes in localized non-small cell lung cancer. Study as a whole: From each patient, both tumor and uninvolved lung, non-adjacent to tumor, were sampled.

Whole-study results and caveats: T-cell fraction did not differ between immunotypes IM1 and IM2. Each assay used a separate piece of the same tissue.

TCRdb keeps only in-frame clones here, not all; method: immunoSEQ multiplex PCR. The sample has over 10,000 clones, 60% to 85% seen once. The germline CDR1 and CDR2 sequences are SGHTA and FQGNSA. The CDR3 spans 13 residues. Trimming took 5 bases from V and 1 from J, leaving 8 bases between them. The V call is TRBV7-2, the J call TRBJ1-1, with a possible D match to TRBD1 (5 bases). The sample consisted of uninvolved lung tissue not adjacent to the tumor. The origin of this receptor is a human donor with non-small cell lung cancer. CDR3: CASSVGQNTEAFF. CDR3 DNA sequence: TGTGCCAGCAGCGTCGGACAGAACACTGAAGCTTTCTTT.